Listed here are 18 T cell receptor beta chains from one sample, sequenced in a study of identifying expanded T cells in peripheral blood. TCRdb's copy holds only in-frame clones and misses some; the assay was immunoSEQ multiplex PCR. The sample comprises tens of thousands of clones, about four fifths of which are singletons, and about 20% rests with the top ten. Sequenced: blood. These receptors all come from a person aged 18 to 75 in good health.

In its sample, this clone ranks as medium-sized. This chain uses TRBV18 with TRBJ1-5; tentative D call: TRBD1 (5 bases). V gave up 6 bases and J gave up 4 bases, with 13 bases separating them. This CDR3 has 14 residues. In germline, CDR1 is KGHSH, CDR2 LQKENI. CDR3 protein: CASSQRGGNQPQHF. DNA of the CDR3: TGTGCCAGCTCCCAACGGGGCGGTAATCAGCCCCAGCATTTT.

The chain combines TRBV2 with TRBJ2-1; D is perhaps TRBD2 (6 bases). Germline CDR1 SNHLY, CDR2 FYNNEI. The V end was cut by 5 bases, the J end by 0 bases, with 11 bases between. The CDR3 totals 15 residues. The CDR3 here is CASSREAGSYNEQFF. The CDR3 nucleotides read TGTGCCAGCAGTCGTGAAGCGGGCTCCTACAATGAGCAGTTCTTC.

This rearrangement joins TRBV7-9 to TRBJ2-1, with TRBD2 matching over 13 bases. This CDR3 has 17 amino acids. Germline V lookup: CDR1 SEHNR, CDR2 FQNEAQ (reference sequence). The V gene end was trimmed by 5 bases and the J gene end by 7 bases; junction bases not matched to a gene: 11. For the CDR3, the DNA is TGTGCCAGCAGCCTAACTTCACTAGCGGGAGGGACGAATGAGCAGTTCTTC. Translated: CASSLTSLAGGTNEQFF.

V is TRBV5-1 and J is TRBJ1-6; the D gene is possibly TRBD1 (5 bases). Germline V gene sequence: CDR1 SGHRS, CDR2 YFSETQ. The CDR3 runs 17 residues. V lost 0 bases and J 1 base, leaving 11 bases between the germline ends. DNA for the CDR3: TGCGCCAGCAGCTTGGCTCAGGGCGGGTCCTATAATTCACCCCTCCACTTT. It translates to CASSLAQGGSYNSPLHF.

The chain combines TRBV6-1 with TRBJ1-4; 8 bases map to TRBD1. Germline V lookup: CDR1 MNHNS, CDR2 SASEGT. CDR3 length: 15 amino acids. V gave up 1 base and J gave up 10 bases; unmatched junction bases: 8. CDR3 DNA: TGTGCCAGCAGTGAAGGGCCCAGGGGGCAAGTAAAACTGTTTTTT. It codes for CASSEGPRGQVKLFF.

The chain recombines TRBV15 with TRBJ1-3, with 9 positions matching TRBD1. Germline CDR1 LNHNV, CDR2 YYDKDF (reference sequence). The CDR3 loop spans 18 amino acids. Trimming removed 5 bases from V and 0 bases from J; junction bases left unmatched: 11. CDR3 coding DNA: TGTGCCACCAGCTCCAGACCGGGACAGGGAATCTCTGGAAACACCATATATTTT. This codes for CATSSRPGQGISGNTIYF.

The chain uses TRBV19 and TRBJ2-4, with D maybe TRBD2 (5 bases). The CDR3 runs 15 residues. Per germline, CDR1 LNHDA and CDR2 SQIVND (reference sequence). The CDR3 DNA is TGTGCGAAGAGCGGAACGAGTCTAGCCAAAAACATTCAGTACTTC. Its translation is CAKSGTSLAKNIQYF.

In its sample, this clone was seen a few times. The chain employs TRBV5-1 and TRBJ1-1; D is uncertain. The CDR3 runs to 14 residues. Looked up from germline, CDR1 is SGHRS and CDR2 is YFSETQ. The germline V and J ends were trimmed by 1 base and 0 bases, with 7 bases remaining between them. CDR3 amino acids: CASSLYTVNTEAFF. CDR3 bases: TGCGCCAGCAGCTTGTATACGGTGAACACTGAAGCTTTCTTT. Based on the CDR3 plus reference TRBV5-1 and TRBJ1-1, the full variable domain is KAGVTQTPRYLIKTRGQQVTLSCSPISGHRSVSWYQQTPGQGLQFLFEYFSETQRNKGNFPGRFSGRQFSNSRSEMNVSTLELGDSALYLCASSLYTVNTEAFFGQGTRLTVV.

CDR3 nucleotides: TGTGCCAGCAGAATTCAGGGGGGATCCTACAATGAGCAGTTCTTC. Protein: CASRIQGGSYNEQFF. The V and J genes are TRBV6-4 and TRBJ2-1; the D gene is possibly TRBD1 (7 bases). Germline V lookup: CDR1 MRHNA, CDR2 SNTAGT. The CDR3 sequence is 15 residues long. The V gene lost 6 bases and the J gene lost 1 base, with 13 bases spanning the gap.

This CDR3 is CASSHPRGSYEQYF. CDR3 nucleotides: TGTGCCAGCAGCCACCCGCGGGGTTCCTACGAGCAGTACTTC. The chain recombines TRBV11-2 with TRBJ2-7; the D gene is possibly TRBD2 (6 bases). This CDR3 contains 14 residues. V was pared by 5 bases and J by 1 base, with 12 bases between. CDR1 SGHAT and CDR2 FQNNGV come from the germline V gene. The full variable domain, rest sourced from reference TRBV11-2 and TRBJ2-7, is EAGVAQSPRYKIIEKRQSVAFWCNPISGHATLYWYQQILGQGPKLLIQFQNNGVVDDSQLPKDRFSAERLKGVDSTLKIQPAKLEDSAVYLCASSHPRGSYEQYFGPGTRLTVT.

V is TRBV6-5 and J is TRBJ2-3, with D maybe TRBD2 (6 bases). V was clipped by 2 bases and J by 11 bases, with 11 bases between them. CDR3 size: 12 residues. In germline, CDR1 is MNHEY, CDR2 SVGAGI. The CDR3 here is CASSYPGLVQYF. The CDR3 coding sequence is TGTGCCAGCAGTTACCCGGGACTGGTGCAGTATTTT.

This chain joins TRBV6-1 and TRBJ2-7, with D perhaps matching TRBD1 (6 bases). This CDR3 has 14 residues. Germline CDR1 MNHNS, CDR2 SASEGT. Trimming stripped 5 bases from V and 3 bases from J, with 14 bases between. The CDR3 DNA sequence: TGTGCCAGCAGTTTACAGGGTGCTGGCTACGAGCAGTACTTC. It translates to CASSLQGAGYEQYF.

This clone has more than one count but fewer than ten. The chain has TRBV5-4 and TRBJ2-4, with 8 bases fitting TRBD2. Germline assignment: CDR1 SGHNT and CDR2 YYREEE (reference sequence). V lost 0 bases, J lost 9 bases, and 5 bases stayed unmatched. The CDR3 extends over 14 amino acids. The CDR3 DNA reads TGTGCCAGCAGCTTGGCGGGGGGGCTTAGCATTCAGTACTTC. It is translated as CASSLAGGLSIQYF.

The chain links TRBV11-3 to TRBJ2-7; 12 bases are a match to TRBD2. CDR1 SGHNT and CDR2 YENEEA come from the germline V gene. Trimming took 5 bases from V and 4 from J; bases not matched to a gene: 6. This CDR3 region has 15 residues. CDR3 sequence reads: CASSLGLAGQYEQYF. The CDR3 DNA is TGTGCCAGCAGCCTCGGACTAGCGGGACAGTACGAGCAGTACTTC.

The rearrangement joins TRBV4-3 to TRBJ2-1, with D possibly TRBD2 on 6 matching bases. This CDR3 has 15 residues. Germline CDR1 reads LGHNA; CDR2 reads YSLEER. Deletions cut 1 base from V and 7 bases from J, with 14 bases between. The CDR3 sequence: CASSQAGNSGNEQFF. Here the CDR3 DNA reads TGCGCCAGCAGCCAAGCGGGTAATAGCGGTAATGAGCAGTTCTTC.

The chain combines TRBV6-1 with TRBJ2-1; 7 positions match TRBD1. V lost 2 bases to trimming and J lost 7 bases; unmatched junction nucleotides: 8. Germline V gene lookup returns CDR1 MNHNS and CDR2 SASEGT. The CDR3 is 15 residues long. CDR3 coding DNA: TGTGCCAGCAGTGAATCACCGACAGGGCATAATGAGCAGTTCTTC. Residues: CASSESPTGHNEQFF.

The chain couples TRBV6-6 to TRBJ1-1; perhaps TRBD1 as D (6 bases). The CDR3 runs to 14 residues. With 6 bases removed from V and 5 bases from J, the gap between germline ends came to 16 bases. Germline V gives CDR1 MNHNY, CDR2 SVGAGI (reference sequence). The chain's CDR3 is CASSHPGVGTEAFF. The CDR3 coding sequence is TGTGCCAGCAGCCACCCAGGGGTCGGGACTGAAGCTTTCTTT.

The chain recombines TRBV23-1 with TRBJ2-1; 8 nucleotides agree with TRBD2. TRBV23-1 is placed among ORFs of uncertain function. V trimming: 3 bases; J trimming: 6 bases; junction bases outside the gene matches: 10. The CDR3 is made up of 16 amino acids. CDR3 sequence reads: CASSHPPRGGLNEQFF. CDR3 coding DNA: TGCGCCAGCAGTCATCCCCCTCGGGGGGGCCTCAATGAGCAGTTCTTC.